One sample yielded the 19 T cell receptor beta chains listed below, sequenced in a study of blood T cells in healthy people across ages. Primed by a sample-barcoded 5' primer and a J-beta primer mix, a second PCR proceeded for about 6 to 12 cycles. From the 5' RACE reads, TCRdb called clonotypes with MiXCR, one entry per CDR3 protein. The table lists over 1,500,000 distinct CDR3 sequences, 39% of them singletons, with roughly 24% in the top ten. Sequencing input: blood. All receptors come from a human donor in good health.

The CDR3: CATSAVLTGSWGGYTF. CDR3 coding DNA: TGTGCCACCAGCGCAGTACTCACAGGGTCGTGGGGTGGCTACACCTTC. The rearrangement links TRBV15 to TRBJ1-2; D perhaps matches TRBD1 (6 bases). V dropped 5 bases and J dropped 7 bases, with 23 bases sitting between them. The length of the CDR3 is 16 residues. Germline V lookup: CDR1 LNHNV, CDR2 YYDKDF (reference sequence).

The V and J genes are TRBV9 and TRBJ2-3; the D is unclear. The CDR3 has 13 residues. Trimming pared 4 bases from V and 9 bases from J, leaving 15 bases between. Germline V gene data show CDR1 as SGDLS and CDR2 as YYNGEE. This chain's CDR3 is CASSPNPQDTQYF. The CDR3 DNA reads as TGTGCCAGCAGCCCCAATCCTCAAGACACGCAGTATTTT.

V and J are TRBV20-1 and TRBJ1-2; 7 bases are a match to TRBD1. Germline CDR1 reads DFQATT; CDR2 reads SNEGSKA (reference sequence). J was trimmed by 4 bases and V by 5 bases; bases with no gene match: 10. The CDR3 loop spans 14 amino acids. Here the CDR3 reads CSAQPGQTIYGYTF. In DNA, the CDR3 is TGCAGTGCTCAACCGGGACAGACTATCTATGGCTACACCTTC.

The table lists this clonotype with a few counts. The gene calls are TRBV6-5 and TRBJ1-5, with TRBD1 identical over 8 bases. This CDR3 contains 15 residues. V was clipped by 0 bases and J by 4 bases; unmatched bases: 2. Germline loops: CDR1 MNHEY, CDR2 SVGAGI. The CDR3 DNA is TGTGCCAGCAGTTACTCCAGGGGGCTTAATCAGCCCCAGCATTTT. Translated, it gives CASSYSRGLNQPQHF.

The sample holds a few counts of this clonotype. This sequence joins TRBV6-5 and TRBJ2-7; 7 nucleotides align to TRBD2. The CDR3 length is 14 residues. CDR1 is MNHEY and CDR2 is SVGAGI in the germline V gene. Unmatched junction bases numbered 7, after V lost 1 base and J lost 7 bases. This CDR3 is CASSYFTGAGEQYF. CDR3 coding DNA: TGTGCCAGCAGTTACTTTACAGGAGCGGGGGAGCAGTACTTC.

The V gene is TRBV7-9, the J gene TRBJ2-7, with 7 bases that match TRBD1. The CDR3 has 14 amino acids. Germline CDR1 is SEHNR and CDR2 is FQNEAQ (reference sequence). V lost 5 bases, J lost 9 bases, and 13 bases stayed unmatched. The chain's CDR3 is CASSAGTDLSGQYF. In DNA form, the CDR3 reads TGTGCCAGCAGCGCCGGGACAGATCTATCCGGGCAGTACTTC.

DNA for the CDR3: TGTGCCACCAGCAGAGTGGTGCTGACCGCGACTGAAAAACTGTTTTTT. Amino acids: CATSRVVLTATEKLFF. This chain uses TRBV15 with TRBJ1-4; D gene ambiguous. The germline V gene has CDR1 LNHNV and CDR2 YYDKDF (reference sequence). V was shortened by 1 base and J by 7 bases, with 16 bases between the two germline ends. The CDR3 loop spans 16 amino acids.

The sample holds one count of this clonotype. The rearrangement joins TRBV7-2 to TRBJ2-3, with D possibly being TRBD2 (7 bases). The CDR3 spans 15 residues. Germline V gives CDR1 SGHTA, CDR2 FQGNSA. Trimming left V 5 bases short and J 8 bases short, with 20 bases between. The DNA of the CDR3 is TGTGCCAGCAGCCAAAGTGGGGGGGCTTACGGTACGCAGTATTTT. This codes for CASSQSGGAYGTQYF.

The V gene is TRBV5-4, the J gene TRBJ1-1, with a weak D call TRBD1 (5 bases). CDR3 length: 14 residues. The germline V gene has CDR1 SGHNT and CDR2 YYREEE (reference sequence). With 0 bases removed from V and 2 bases from J, the gap between germline ends came to 8 bases. CDR3 residues: CASSLEGTNTEAFF. The CDR3 region has the DNA TGTGCCAGCAGCTTGGAAGGGACTAACACTGAAGCTTTCTTT.

The chain is built from TRBV4-2 and TRBJ2-1; 14 bases are shared with TRBD2. The CDR3 loop spans 18 amino acids. J gave up 8 bases and V 4 bases, and 13 bases lay outside the gene matches. CDR1 LGHNA and CDR2 YNFKEQ come from the germline V gene. CDR3 region: CASSLATSGGAIPDEQFF. In nucleotides, the CDR3 is TGTGCCAGCAGCCTTGCGACTAGCGGGGGGGCAATCCCTGATGAGCAGTTCTTC.

Only one count was recorded for this clonotype. The chain couples TRBV7-2 to TRBJ1-4; TRBD1 might be the D (5 bases). Trimming stripped 0 bases from V and 13 bases from J, with 15 bases between. Germline V gives CDR1 SGHTA, CDR2 FQGNSA. The CDR3 has 14 amino acids. CDR3: CASSLATHLGGLFF. CDR3 sequence (DNA): TGTGCCAGCAGCTTAGCGACTCATCTTGGGGGACTGTTTTTT.

A word on this clonotype: One end of the junction fails to match germline, which may point to a read error. This sequence joins TRBV24-1 and TRBJ2-3; TRBD2 matches 11 bases. CDR1 and CDR2 from the germline V gene are KGHDR and SFDVKD. This CDR3 is 15 amino acids long. CDR3 region: CATSELAGDPDTRYF. Written as DNA, the CDR3 is TGTGCCACCAGTGAACTAGCGGGGGATCCAGATACGCGGTATTTT.

In DNA form, the CDR3 reads TGTGCCAGCAGTCCCCAGGGGTGGGCCGGGGAGCTGTTTTTT. Amino acid sequence: CASSPQGWAGELFF. The V call is TRBV12-3 or TRBV12-4, the J call TRBJ2-2, with a possible D match to TRBD1 (6 bases). This CDR3 spans 14 amino acids. The germline V and J ends were trimmed by 5 bases and 6 bases, with 13 bases remaining between them.

The J gene is TRBJ2-3, the V gene TRBV7-2, with no clear D. The CDR3 is made up of 15 amino acids. Germline V CDR1 and CDR2: SGHTA, FQGNSA. V lost 4 bases and J lost 1, with 12 bases in between. The CDR3 loop is CASSSRVAGTDTQYF. The DNA of the CDR3 is TGTGCCAGCAGCTCCCGGGTAGCCGGCACAGATACGCAGTATTTT.

The genes are TRBV5-8 and TRBJ2-6, with D unclear. CDR1 and CDR2 from the germline V gene are SGHTS and YDEGEE. Trimming left V 2 bases short and J 2 bases short, with 14 bases between. CDR3 length equals 17 residues. CDR3 nucleotides: TGTGCCAGCAGCTTACCCAAAATAGCTACTGGGGCCAACGTCCTGACTTTC. The encoded protein is CASSLPKIATGANVLTF.

This clonotype was picked up a small number of times. The rearrangement joins TRBV6-5 to TRBJ1-1; D is unclear. From germline, CDR1 is MNHEY and CDR2 SVGAGI. The length of the CDR3 is 12 residues. Trimming took off 0 bases at V and 4 bases at J, with 3 bases between the two ends. The CDR3 loop reads CASSYSTTEAFF. The CDR3, as DNA: TGTGCCAGCAGTTACTCGACCACTGAAGCTTTCTTT.

On this clonotype itself: An end of the junction does not agree with germline; a read error may underlie this. This chain connects TRBV7-2 to TRBJ1-2; D remains unclear. This CDR3 is 15 amino acids long. Germline V gene lookup returns CDR1 SGHTA and CDR2 FQGNSA. CDR3 sequence (DNA): TGTGCCGGCAGCTTGTTAAGTACTACTAACTATGGCTACACCTTC. Translating gives CAGSLLSTTNYGYTF.

Details on this clonotype: Germline is not matched at one junction end, which may reflect a read error. This chain links TRBV3-1 with TRBJ2-3; 8 bases are a match to TRBD1. From germline, CDR1 is LGHDT and CDR2 YNNKEL (reference sequence). This CDR3 is built from 16 residues. As DNA, the CDR3 is TGTGCCAGCAGCCAAGATTACGGGACAGGAACAGGTACGCAGTATTTT. Translated, it gives CASSQDYGTGTGTQYF.

This clonotype has more than one count but fewer than ten. The chain is built from TRBV5-1 and TRBJ1-4; D perhaps matches TRBD1 (5 bases). The CDR3 has 16 residues. V was clipped by 2 bases and J by 3 bases, with 14 bases between them. Germline values: CDR1 SGHRS, CDR2 YFSETQ. Here the CDR3 DNA reads TGCGCCAGCAGCTTAGACAGACAGCATCCTAATGAAAAACTGTTTTTT. This translates into CASSLDRQHPNEKLFF.